This entry lists 22 T cell receptor beta chains sequenced from one sample in a study of human T cells and chemical hapten exposure. Time point: pre-sensitization, week 0. Sample treatment: therapeutic diphenylcyclopropenone sensitization with weekly scalp DPC. MiXCR was run by TCRdb on the RACE reads, yielding one entry per CDR3 protein. The sample records around 350,000 distinct CDR3 sequences, about 5% being singletons. This specimen was whole blood, taken in connection with sensitization to the hapten diphenylcyclopropenone (DPC). Receptors were obtained from a woman between 18 and 29 years old with alopecia areata. Some clones in this sample may be carry-over from other donors' samples.

This clonotype was picked up a small number of times. This sequence joins TRBV4-2 and TRBJ2-7, with TRBD2 identical over 15 bases. The germline CDR1 and CDR2 sequences are LGHNA and YNFKEQ. Trimming took 1 base from V and 1 from J; bases not matched to a gene: 5. There are 18 residues in the CDR3. CDR3 region: CASSQGTSGGARSYEQYF. In nucleotides, the CDR3 is TGTGCCAGCAGCCAAGGGACTAGCGGGGGGGCAAGGTCCTACGAGCAGTACTTC.

This clonotype was detected ten times or more. The chain employs TRBV27 and TRBJ2-5, with TRBD1 as a possible D gene (5 bases). The V gene's germline CDR1 is MNHEY and CDR2 SMNVEV (reference sequence). V dropped 10 bases and J dropped 7 bases, with 19 bases sitting between them. This CDR3 has 13 amino acids. The CDR3 DNA follows: TGTGCCACCGCGCAGGGCCCCTTCGGGACCCAGTACTTC. Amino acid sequence: CATAQGPFGTQYF.

This clonotype appeared many times. This sequence joins TRBV4-2 and TRBJ1-2, with TRBD1 as a possible D gene (6 bases). Trimming removed 1 base from V and 4 bases from J, with 16 bases in between. Germline loops: CDR1 LGHNA, CDR2 YNFKEQ. This CDR3 is 16 amino acids long. The CDR3 nucleotides are TGTGCCAGCAGCCAAGTCTGGGGGGACACGTCCTATGGCTACACCTTC. This gives the protein CASSQVWGDTSYGYTF.

Many counts were recorded for this clonotype. The rearrangement uses TRBV2 and TRBJ2-1, with 7 bases lining up with TRBD2. The CDR3 sequence is 15 residues long. The ends lost 1 base at V and 4 bases at J; junction bases unmatched: 4. The germline V gene has CDR1 SNHLY and CDR2 FYNNEI. The CDR3 nucleotides are TGTGCCAGCAGTGAAGGAGTAGCGGGTTACAATGAGCAGTTCTTC. Translation: CASSEGVAGYNEQFF.

The chain carries TRBV11-1 and TRBJ2-7, with D tentatively TRBD1 or TRBD2 (5 bases each). This CDR3 is built from 14 residues. The germline V and J ends were trimmed by 3 bases and 2 bases, with 11 bases remaining between them. Germline-derived CDR1 and CDR2 are SGHAT and FQDESV (reference sequence). The CDR3 coding sequence is TGTGCCAGCAGCTTCCGGGACGGACCCTACGAGCAGTACTTC. Amino acids: CASSFRDGPYEQYF. Variable domain in full (rest from reference TRBV11-1 and TRBJ2-7): EAEVAQSPRYKITEKSQAVAFWCDPISGHATLYWYRQILGQGPELLVQFQDESVVDDSQLPKDRFSAERLKGVDSTLKIQPAELGDSAMYLCASSFRDGPYEQYFGPGTRLTVT.

This clonotype has at least ten counts. This chain uses TRBV20-1 with TRBJ2-1; D gene ambiguous. CDR3 length: 15 amino acids. The V end lost 0 bases, the J end lost 4 bases, and 13 bases lay between the germline ends. CDR1 DFQATT and CDR2 SNEGSKA come from the germline V gene (reference sequence). Here the CDR3 reads CSARDVREGYNEQFF. DNA of the CDR3: TGCAGTGCTAGAGATGTTAGGGAAGGATACAATGAGCAGTTCTTC.

In this sample, this clonotype turned up many times. The CDR3 spells CASSPSGEQFF. The CDR3, as DNA: TGTGCCAGCTCACCATCGGGTGAGCAGTTCTTC. The gene calls are TRBV18 and TRBJ2-1, with D uncertain. Germline V gene lookup returns CDR1 KGHSH and CDR2 LQKENI. The CDR3 sequence is 11 residues long. Trimming cost V 2 bases and J 9 bases, with 5 bases left between them.

This clonotype came up many times. V usage is TRBV27 and J usage is TRBJ2-1, with 8 bases aligning to TRBD2. J lost 7 bases, V lost 10 bases, and 6 bases had no gene match. Germline-derived CDR1 and CDR2 are MNHEY and SMNVEV (reference sequence). There are 12 residues in the CDR3. The CDR3 here is CATLAGGNEQFF. CDR3 nucleotides: TGTGCCACCCTCGCGGGGGGAAATGAGCAGTTCTTC.

This clonotype was counted ten times or more. The gene calls are TRBV20-1 and TRBJ1-1; D perhaps matches TRBD1 (6 bases). Germline CDR1 is DFQATT and CDR2 is SNEGSKA (reference sequence). The CDR3 is made up of 14 amino acids. Trimming took 5 bases from V and 6 from J, leaving 19 bases between them. The CDR3 protein is CSAPTTGWGPEAFF. In nucleotides, the CDR3 is TGCAGTGCTCCAACAACAGGGTGGGGGCCTGAAGCTTTCTTT.

This clonotype was counted only a few times. The CDR3 DNA is TGCGCCAGCAGCCACCTAGCGGGGGCCAGCAACGAGCAGTACTTC. Translated: CASSHLAGASNEQYF. The V gene is TRBV4-3, the J gene TRBJ2-7, with 10 bases matching TRBD2. The junction had 7 bases not matched to a gene; V was cut back by 3 bases and J by 5 bases. The germline V gene has CDR1 LGHNA and CDR2 YSLEER. The length of the CDR3 is 15 residues.

As concerns this clonotype: At one boundary the junction diverges from the germline segment, which might be a read error. The gene calls are TRBV5-1 and TRBJ1-6, with 8 bases fitting TRBD1. The germline V gene has CDR1 SGHRS and CDR2 YFSETQ. The CDR3 loop spans 15 amino acids. CDR3 DNA: TGCGCCAGCAGCTTGGCGACAGGGGATAAATCACCCCTCCACTTT. It encodes CASSLATGDKSPLHF.

The chain is built from TRBV7-3 and TRBJ2-1, with 8 bases matching TRBD2. Trimming at V came to 2 bases and at J to 3 bases, leaving 3 bases not matched to a gene. The CDR3 consists of 15 residues. Germline CDR1 SGHTA, CDR2 FQGTGA. The CDR3 nucleotides are TGTGCCAGCAGCTTAGGCGGGGGGCGCTACAATGAGCAGTTCTTC. It codes for CASSLGGGRYNEQFF.

This clonotype showed up just a few times. J is TRBJ2-5 and V is TRBV6-5; D might be TRBD1 (6 bases). V dropped 5 bases and J dropped 2 bases, with 12 bases sitting between them. CDR3 length equals 14 residues. Germline V gene lookup returns CDR1 MNHEY and CDR2 SVGAGI. DNA for the CDR3: TGTGCCAGCAGTCGTCGACAGGTTCAAGAGACCCAGTACTTC. This codes for CASSRRQVQETQYF.

V and J are TRBV3-1 and TRBJ2-3; D uncertain. CDR1 is LGHDT and CDR2 is YNNKEL in the germline V gene (reference sequence). V was trimmed by 1 base and J by 5 bases, leaving 7 bases between them. This CDR3 region has 13 residues. The CDR3, as DNA: TGTGCCAGCAGCCAAGGACCAGAAGATACGCAGTATTTT. Encoded protein: CASSQGPEDTQYF.

This clonotype was found a few times. The genes are TRBV7-6 and TRBJ2-7, with D possibly matching TRBD1 (6 bases). The CDR3 has 19 amino acids. CDR1 SGHVS and CDR2 FNYEAQ come from the germline V gene. The ends were cut back, 1 base at V and 2 bases at J, with 24 bases in the middle. The CDR3 reads CASSLGPLVQRDKAYEQYF. CDR3 coding DNA: TGTGCCAGCAGCTTAGGTCCTCTCGTACAAAGGGACAAGGCCTACGAGCAGTACTTC.

In its sample, this clonotype was seen many times. The genes are TRBV4-2 and TRBJ2-7, with a possible D match to TRBD2 (5 bases). Trimming took 0 bases from V and 2 from J, leaving 14 bases between them. There are 16 residues in the CDR3. Germline CDR1 and CDR2: LGHNA and YNFKEQ. DNA of the CDR3: TGTGCCAGCAGCCAAGATTACGGAGGTTCTGCCTACGAGCAGTACTTC. Its protein product is CASSQDYGGSAYEQYF.

The chain combines TRBV18 with TRBJ2-7; 8 bases match TRBD1. In germline, CDR1 is KGHSH, CDR2 LQKENI. The CDR3 has 16 amino acids. Germline trimming cut 0 bases from V and 6 bases from J; bases unmatched to any gene: 10. For the CDR3, the DNA is TGTGCCAGCTCACCACCGAACCGGGACAGGCCCCTCGAGCAGTACTTC. Protein sequence: CASSPPNRDRPLEQYF.

The rearrangement links TRBV7-2 to TRBJ2-5; D gene unclear. Germline assignment: CDR1 SGHTA and CDR2 FQGNSA. The CDR3 runs 13 residues. V was shortened by 0 bases and J by 4 bases, with 6 bases between the two germline ends. The CDR3 DNA sequence: TGTGCCAGCAGCTTAGCGAATAGAGAGACCCAGTACTTC. It codes for CASSLANRETQYF.

In this sample, this clonotype turned up a few times. The chain employs TRBV4-3 and TRBJ2-2; 7 bases agree with TRBD1. There are 15 residues in the CDR3. In germline, CDR1 is LGHNA, CDR2 YSLEER. V gave up 4 bases and J gave up 3 bases; unmatched junction bases: 5. CDR3 residues: CASSPDRADTGELFF. In nucleotides, the CDR3 is TGCGCCAGCAGCCCAGACAGGGCCGACACCGGGGAGCTGTTTTTT.

This clonotype was counted at least ten times. The rearrangement uses TRBV29-1 and TRBJ1-5; tentative D call: TRBD1 (6 bases). Germline lookup yields CDR1 SQVTM and CDR2 ANQGSEA. This CDR3 is 14 amino acids long. The V gene lost 4 bases and the J gene lost 5 bases, with 15 bases spanning the gap. CDR3 bases: TGCAGCGTTGTCCCGGGGGCGAGGGATCAGCCCCAGCATTTT. Its translation: CSVVPGARDQPQHF.

This clonotype occurred many times. The V call is TRBV20-1, the J call TRBJ1-5, with TRBD1 matching over 8 bases. J lost 5 bases, V lost 1 base, and 10 bases had no gene match. The CDR3 loop spans 16 amino acids. CDR1 and CDR2 from the germline V gene are DFQATT and SNEGSKA (reference sequence). CDR3 sequence reads: CSARGVRTGYDQPQHF. CDR3 DNA: TGCAGTGCTAGAGGGGTGAGGACAGGGTATGATCAGCCCCAGCATTTT.

This clonotype came up many times. The chain uses TRBV5-5 and TRBJ1-1; D is unresolved. V lost 0 bases to trimming and J lost 4 bases, with 16 bases between them. Germline-derived CDR1 and CDR2 are SGHKS and YYEKEE (reference sequence). This CDR3 contains 16 residues. The CDR3 here is CASSLVGGRAGTEAFF. The CDR3 nucleotides are TGTGCCAGCAGCTTGGTCGGAGGAAGAGCTGGCACTGAAGCTTTCTTT.